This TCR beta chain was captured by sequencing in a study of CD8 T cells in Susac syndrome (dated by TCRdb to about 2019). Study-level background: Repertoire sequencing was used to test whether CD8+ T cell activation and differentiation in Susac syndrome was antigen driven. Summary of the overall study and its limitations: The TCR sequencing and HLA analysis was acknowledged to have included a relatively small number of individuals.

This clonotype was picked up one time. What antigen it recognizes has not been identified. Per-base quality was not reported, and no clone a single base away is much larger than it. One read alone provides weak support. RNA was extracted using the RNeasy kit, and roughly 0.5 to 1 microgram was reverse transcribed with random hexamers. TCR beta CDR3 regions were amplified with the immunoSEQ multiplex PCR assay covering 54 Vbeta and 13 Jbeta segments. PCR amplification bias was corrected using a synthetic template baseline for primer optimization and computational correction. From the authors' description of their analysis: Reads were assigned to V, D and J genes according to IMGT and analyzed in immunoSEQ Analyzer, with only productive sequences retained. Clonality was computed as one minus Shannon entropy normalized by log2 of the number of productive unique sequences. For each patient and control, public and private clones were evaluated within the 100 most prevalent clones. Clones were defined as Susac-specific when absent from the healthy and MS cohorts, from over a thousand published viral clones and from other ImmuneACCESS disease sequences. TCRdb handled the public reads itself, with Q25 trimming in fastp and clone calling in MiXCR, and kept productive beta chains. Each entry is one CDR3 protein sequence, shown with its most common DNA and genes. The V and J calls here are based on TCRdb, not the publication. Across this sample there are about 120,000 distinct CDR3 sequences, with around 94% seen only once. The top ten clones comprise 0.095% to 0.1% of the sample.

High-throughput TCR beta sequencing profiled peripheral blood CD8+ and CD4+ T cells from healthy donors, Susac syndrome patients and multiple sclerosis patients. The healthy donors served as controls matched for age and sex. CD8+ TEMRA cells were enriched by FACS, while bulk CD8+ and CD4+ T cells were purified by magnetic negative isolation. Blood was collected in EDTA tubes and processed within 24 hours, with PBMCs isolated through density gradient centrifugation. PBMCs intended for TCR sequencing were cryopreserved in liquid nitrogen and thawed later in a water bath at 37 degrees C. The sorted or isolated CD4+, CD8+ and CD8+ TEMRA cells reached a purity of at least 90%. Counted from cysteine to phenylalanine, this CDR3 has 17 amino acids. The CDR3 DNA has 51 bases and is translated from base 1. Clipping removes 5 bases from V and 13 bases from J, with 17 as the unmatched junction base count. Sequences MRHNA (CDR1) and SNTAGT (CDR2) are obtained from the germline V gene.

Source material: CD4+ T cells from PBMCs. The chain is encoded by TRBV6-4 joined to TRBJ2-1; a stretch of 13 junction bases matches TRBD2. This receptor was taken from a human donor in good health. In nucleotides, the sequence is TGTGCCAGCAGTCCACTAGCGGGAGGGTTCAACCCCCTTGAACAGTTCTTC. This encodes CASSPLAGGFNPLEQFF.